This T cell receptor (beta chain) came from a study of blood T cell repertoires in COVID-19. This CDR3 spans 13 amino acids. Trimming removed 5 bases at V and 0 bases at J, with 8 bases between. Germline V lookup: CDR1 MNHEY, CDR2 SMNVEV (reference sequence). Measured with immunoSEQ multiplex PCR; TCRdb has only the in-frame clones, and not every one. The table includes tens of thousands of clones, about 74% detected once. The sequencing input was peripheral blood. The clonotype comes from an elderly woman with acute or convalescent COVID-19. This rearrangement joins TRBV27 to TRBJ2-7; D possibly corresponds to TRBD2 (6 bases). This CDR3 reads CASSRRGSYEQYF. The CDR3 DNA reads as TGTGCCAGCAGTAGGAGGGGCTCCTACGAGCAGTACTTC.